This is a list of T cell receptor beta chains from one sample in a study of blood T cells in healthy people across ages. TCRdb passed the 5' RACE reads through MiXCR, listing each CDR3 protein once. This table has 800,000 or so distinct CDR3 sequences, about 59% appearing once. The sample consisted of blood. These receptors originate from a man aged 30-40 years in good health. CDR3s include the opening cysteine and the closing phenylalanine or tryptophan. A D gene is named only where the DNA matches it firmly. Clone size is not always given. Where it is, it says once, few, many or a class for expanded clones.

v_gene,j_gene,d_gene,abundance,CDR3nt,CDR3aa
TRBV28,TRBJ2-7,-,-,TGTGCCAGCAGTTTCCCTCTACAGGGCTACGAGCAGTACTTC,CASSFPLQGYEQYF
TRBV29-1,TRBJ2-1,TRBD2,-,TGCAGCGTTGAACAACCGGGACTAGTGGGATACAATGAGCAGTTCTTC,CSVEQPGLVGYNEQFF
TRBV28,TRBJ2-7,-,-,TGTGCCAGCAGTTTAGCCCTGACGTACGAGCAGTACTTC,CASSLALTYEQYF
TRBV27,TRBJ2-3,-,-,TGTGCCAGCAGAAACATGTATAGTAGCACAGATACGCAGTATTTT,CASRNMYSSTDTQYF
TRBV20-1,TRBJ2-7,-,-,TGCAGTGCAAGCCGCTGGGGTAGCTCCTACGAGCAGTACTTC,CSASRWGSSYEQYF
TRBV3-1,TRBJ2-1,TRBD2,-,TGTGCCAGCAGCCTACCCCGGCTAGCGGGGGGCCACAATGAGCAGTTCTTC,CASSLPRLAGGHNEQFF
TRBV5-1,TRBJ2-5,-,-,TGCGCCAGCAGCAAGGGACGGGCCCAAGAGACCCAGTACTTC,CASSKGRAQETQYF
TRBV7-2,TRBJ1-5,TRBD1,-,TGTGCCAGCAGCTCTCAGGGGGGGAACAATCAGCCCCAGCATTTT,CASSSQGGNNQPQHF
TRBV7-6,TRBJ2-4,-,-,TGTGCCAGCAGCCCCGTGGTGTCGGGTGGGAACATTCAGTACTTC,CASSPVVSGGNIQYF
TRBV7-2,TRBJ2-1,TRBD2,-,TGTGTCAGCAGCTTATATCTAGCGGGGGGCAATGAGCAGTTCTTC,CVSSLYLAGGNEQFF
TRBV7-2,TRBJ2-1,-,-,TGTGCCAGCAGCTTAGATTGGGAATCCTACAATGAGCAGTTCTTC,CASSLDWESYNEQFF
TRBV4-3,TRBJ1-5,-,-,TGCGCCAGCAGCCAAGACGTGGCGGGCGGGCCCCAGCATTTT,CASSQDVAGGPQHF
TRBV15,TRBJ2-5,-,few,TGTGCCACCAGCAGACGTACAGGGATAGAGACCCAGTACTTC,CATSRRTGIETQYF
TRBV7-9,TRBJ2-1,-,-,TGTGCCAGCAGTCCGGGACTTTACACCTACAATGAGCAGTTCTTC,CASSPGLYTYNEQFF
TRBV24-1,TRBJ2-3,-,-,TGTGCCACCAGGGGATTAGAGGGTAGCACAGATACGCAGTATTTT,CATRGLEGSTDTQYF
TRBV7-9,TRBJ2-1,TRBD2,-,TGTGCCAGCAGCAGCCTCGGGACTAGCGTCCCCAATGAGCAGTTCTTC,CASSSLGTSVPNEQFF
TRBV20-1,TRBJ2-7,-,few,TGCAGTGCTAGGGCCTTCTCGGGGGGCGGGCTCAGCTCCTACGAGCAGTACTTC,CSARAFSGGGLSSYEQYF
TRBV11-2,TRBJ2-7,TRBD2,-,TGTGCCAGCACCCTGGGACTAGCGGGGACCTACGAGCAGTACTTC,CASTLGLAGTYEQYF
TRBV20-1,TRBJ2-7,-,-,TGCAGTGCTAGAGGACAACAGTCGGCCTACGAGCAGTACTTC,CSARGQQSAYEQYF
TRBV7-3,TRBJ2-1,-,-,TGTGCCAGCAGCCTGTCTGGGGCAGGGGTTTACAATGAGCAGTTCTTC,CASSLSGAGVYNEQFF
TRBV2,TRBJ2-1,TRBD2,-,TGTGCCAGCACGGCTGCGGGGGGTTACAATGAGCAGTTCTTC,CASTAAGGYNEQFF
TRBV10-3,TRBJ1-1,-,-,TGTGCCATCAGTGACCCTGCAGCGATGAACACTGAAGCTTTCTTT,CAISDPAAMNTEAFF
TRBV5-1,TRBJ2-7,-,-,TGCGCCAGCAGTTCATCCGCGACAGGTTCCTACGAGCAGTACTTC,CASSSSATGSYEQYF
TRBV4-2,TRBJ1-6,-,-,TGTGCCAGCAGCCAAGACTTGGCGGTTGAGAATTCACCCCTCCACTTT,CASSQDLAVENSPLHF
TRBV7-8,TRBJ1-4,-,-,TGTGCCAGCAGCTTATCGACCAGGGGCGGGGAAAAACTGTTTTTT,CASSLSTRGGEKLFF
TRBV28,TRBJ1-1,-,-,TGTGCCAGCAACCCGGGACTCCCTGTTACTGAAGCTTTCTTT,CASNPGLPVTEAFF
TRBV29-1,TRBJ2-7,-,-,TGCAGCGTCGCCGGGACACAGAACTACGAGCAGTACTTC,CSVAGTQNYEQYF
TRBV20-1,TRBJ2-1,-,few,TGCAGTGGGCCGGGCCCTTCCTACAATGAGCAGTTCTTC,CSGPGPSYNEQFF